The 32 T cell receptor beta chains reported below all come from one sample, sequenced in a study of T cell responses to AZD1222 COVID-19 vaccine. Clones were sequenced by immunoSEQ multiplex PCR, and TCRdb holds only the in-frame ones, with some missing. Of some 150,000 clones in the sample, around 90% were seen once. Source: peripheral blood, taken on day 0 of AZD1222 vaccination. These receptors were obtained from an adult in good health.

This clone showed up just once. The chain recombines TRBV5-1 with TRBJ2-1; TRBD2 agrees at 16 bases. Germline V CDR1 and CDR2: SGHRS, YFSETQ. The CDR3 has 19 amino acids. The ends lost 3 bases at V and 3 bases at J; junction bases unmatched: 9. DNA for the CDR3: TGCGCCAGCAGCTCGACCGGGACTAGCGGGAGGGCCGGCTACAATGAGCAGTTCTTC. It yields the protein CASSSTGTSGRAGYNEQFF.

The chain carries TRBV4-1 and TRBJ2-5; TRBD2 might be the D (6 bases). The length of the CDR3 is 17 residues. The V end lost 0 bases, the J end lost 4 bases, and 18 bases lay between the germline ends. Germline V gene sequence: CDR1 MGHRA, CDR2 YSYEKL. CDR3 coding DNA: TGCGCCAGCAGCCAAGAAGGCGGGATTTTAAATTCAGAGACCCAGTACTTC. This gives the protein CASSQEGGILNSETQYF.

The J gene is TRBJ2-1, the V gene TRBV3-1 (or the pseudogene TRBV3-2); possible D gene TRBD2, 6 bases. There are 15 residues in the CDR3. Deletions cut 2 bases from V and 3 bases from J, with 11 bases between. CDR1 and CDR2 from the germline V gene are LGHDT and YNNKEL (reference sequence). CDR3 protein: CASSQLGGYYNEQFF. CDR3 bases: TGTGCCAGCAGCCAACTAGGAGGGTACTACAATGAGCAGTTCTTC.

The rearrangement joins TRBV12-3 or TRBV12-4 to TRBJ1-1; D is undetermined. The V end was cut by 2 bases, the J end by 10 bases, with 11 bases between. The CDR3 has 12 residues. Written as DNA, the CDR3 is TGTGCCAGCAGTTTATCGAGTGTCGGAGCTTTCTTT. It translates to CASSLSSVGAFF.

This clone was found once. The V gene is TRBV7-9, the J gene TRBJ1-1; D ambiguous. This CDR3 is 14 amino acids long. Trimming shortened V by 6 bases and J by 4 bases, and 15 bases separated the two germline ends. Germline CDR1 reads SEHNR; CDR2 reads FQNEAQ (reference sequence). CDR3 protein: CASRPTAIFTEAFF. CDR3 in DNA: TGTGCCAGCAGGCCTACTGCAATTTTCACTGAAGCTTTCTTT. Full variable domain (remainder filled in from reference TRBV7-9 and TRBJ1-1): DTGVSQNPRHKITKRGQNVTFRCDPISEHNRLYWYRQTLGQGPEFLTYFQNEAQLEKSRLLSDRFSAERPKGSFSTLEIQRTEQGDSAMYLCASRPTAIFTEAFFGQGTRLTVV.

This sequence joins TRBV11-2 and TRBJ1-2; 8 nucleotides line up with TRBD1. CDR3 length equals 15 residues. V lost 2 bases and J lost 4; bases outside the gene matches: 6. CDR1 and CDR2 from the germline V gene are SGHAT and FQNNGV. CDR3 protein: CASSLQRDRGYGYTF. Written as DNA, the CDR3 is TGTGCCAGCAGCTTACAGCGAGACAGGGGCTATGGCTACACCTTC.

This rearrangement joins TRBV28 to TRBJ1-4, with 7 bases lining up with TRBD1. There are 15 residues in the CDR3. The V segment lost 6 bases and the J segment 8 bases; nucleotides outside the gene matches: 12. CDR1 MDHEN and CDR2 SYDVKM come from the germline V gene. For the CDR3, the DNA is TGTGCCAGCAGCCTCTGGACAGGACCCTTAGAAAAACTGTTTTTT. Its translation: CASSLWTGPLEKLFF.

Comments on this clone: This sample includes further DNA sequences coding for the same CDR3. The chain links TRBV9 to TRBJ2-1; unclear D gene. The CDR3 is 14 residues long. Trimming shortened V by 0 bases and J by 2 bases, and 6 bases separated the two germline ends. CDR1 and CDR2 (germline): SGDLS, YYNGEE. Written as DNA, the CDR3 is TGTGCCAGCAGCGTAGGCCTTGCCTACAATGAGCAGTTCTTC. This encodes CASSVGLAYNEQFF. Using reference TRBV9 and TRBJ2-1 for the parts outside the CDR3, the full variable domain is DSGVTQTPKHLITATGQRVTLRCSPRSGDLSVYWYQQSLDQGLQFLIQYYNGEERAKGNILERFSAQQFPDLHSELNLSSLELGDSALYFCASSVGLAYNEQFFGPGTRLTVL.

This chain joins TRBV7-9 and TRBJ1-2, with 7 bases lining up with TRBD1. V was pared by 0 bases and J by 3 bases, with 1 base of the junction left unmatched. The CDR3 has 14 residues. Germline CDR1 reads SEHNR; CDR2 reads FQNEAQ (reference sequence). CDR3 loop: CASSLADRDYGYTF. The CDR3, as DNA: TGTGCCAGCAGCTTAGCCGACAGGGACTATGGCTACACCTTC.

This chain uses TRBV27 with TRBJ2-7, with D unresolved. V was cut by 8 bases and J by 3 bases, with 5 bases left in between. CDR1 is MNHEY and CDR2 is SMNVEV in the germline V gene (reference sequence). The CDR3 sequence is 10 residues long. The CDR3 is CASSLYEQYF. In DNA, the CDR3 is TGTGCCAGCTCCCTCTACGAGCAGTACTTC.

The CDR3 DNA reads as TGTGCCAGCAGCTTGTGGTTGAACACTGAAGCTTTCTTT. Encoded protein: CASSLWLNTEAFF. J is TRBJ1-1 and V is TRBV5-5, with D hard to call. Trimming stripped 1 base from V and 0 bases from J, with 4 bases between. The germline gives CDR1 SGHKS, CDR2 YYEKEE (reference sequence). The CDR3 runs 13 residues. Complete variable domain (other parts from reference TRBV5-5 and TRBJ1-1): DAGVTQSPTHLIKTRGQQVTLRCSPISGHKSVSWYQQVLGQGPQFIFQYYEKEERGRGNFPDRFSARQFPNYSSELNVNALLLGDSALYLCASSLWLNTEAFFGQGTRLTVV.

Here the CDR3 DNA reads TGTCCCACACGCCCCGGGGGGGGGAGGAATCAGCCCCAGCATTTT. The encoded protein is CPTRPGGGRNQPQHF. This sequence joins TRBV5-3 and TRBJ1-5, with D possibly being TRBD1 (5 bases). TRBV5-3 is reported as an ORF; its role is uncertain. The CDR3 length is 15 residues.

This rearrangement joins TRBV3-1 (or the pseudogene TRBV3-2) to TRBJ1-1; no clear D gene. The CDR3 is 13 amino acids. V lost 6 bases and J lost 4, with 12 bases in between. Per the germline V gene, CDR1 is LGHDT and CDR2 is YNNKEL (reference sequence). The CDR3 DNA sequence: TGTGCCAGCAGGGGCACAAGCGGCACTGAAGCTTTCTTT. Translated, it gives CASRGTSGTEAFF.

The chain recombines TRBV7-3 with TRBJ2-2, with D possibly matching TRBD2 (5 bases). V was trimmed by 2 bases and J by 6 bases, leaving 25 bases between them. This CDR3 region has 19 residues. Per germline, CDR1 SGHTA and CDR2 FQGTGA. This CDR3 reads CASSLLPRASNRGAGELFF. As DNA, the CDR3 is TGTGCCAGCAGCTTACTGCCGAGAGCGTCTAACCGGGGTGCCGGGGAGCTGTTTTTT.

In the case of this clone: One end of the junction fails to match germline, which may point to a read error. The J gene is TRBJ2-6, the V gene TRBV27; no reliable D call. This CDR3 is 16 amino acids long. The germline CDR1 and CDR2 sequences are MNHEY and SMNVEV (reference sequence). The CDR3 spells CASSSEYTSGTNVLTF. In DNA, the CDR3 is TGTGCCAGCAGTTCCGAATACACCTCTGGGACCAACGTCCTGACTTTC.

The DNA for the CDR3 is TGTGCCAGCAGCTGGGGAGGAACTGAAGCTTTCTTT. Protein: CASSWGGTEAFF. The chain carries TRBV11-2 and TRBJ1-1; no reliable D call. This CDR3 region has 12 residues. Germline CDR1 SGHAT, CDR2 FQNNGV. Trimming pared 4 bases from V and 5 bases from J, leaving 8 bases between.

The chain has TRBV5-1 and TRBJ2-7; weak D call: TRBD1 (6 bases). V lost 4 bases to trimming and J lost 2 bases, with 10 bases between them. Germline V CDR1 and CDR2: SGHRS, YFSETQ. The CDR3 has 13 amino acids. The CDR3: CASSQDSAYEQYF. CDR3 nucleotides: TGCGCCAGCAGCCAGGACAGCGCCTACGAGCAGTACTTC.

The gene calls are TRBV18 and TRBJ1-3, with D unclear. Germline V gives CDR1 KGHSH, CDR2 LQKENI. The V end was cut by 3 bases, the J end by 2 bases, with 8 bases between. The CDR3 loop spans 14 amino acids. The CDR3 here is CASSPEMAGNTIYF. In DNA form, the CDR3 reads TGTGCCAGCTCACCGGAGATGGCTGGAAACACCATATATTTT. Full variable domain (outside the CDR3, taken from reference TRBV18 and TRBJ1-3): NAGVMQNPRHLVRRRGQEARLRCSPMKGHSHVYWYRQLPEEGLKFMVYLQKENIIDESGMPKERFSAEFPKEGPSILRIQQVVRGDSAAYFCASSPEMAGNTIYFGEGSWLTVV.

The chain recombines TRBV9 with TRBJ1-1; possibly TRBD1 for D (5 bases). The CDR3 spans 16 residues. V gave up 4 bases and J gave up 3 bases, with 19 bases separating them. From germline, CDR1 is SGDLS and CDR2 YYNGEE. As DNA, the CDR3 is TGTGCCAGCAGCATCCGGGGTGGGGGAGCGGACACTGAAGCTTTCTTT. Its protein is CASSIRGGGADTEAFF.

This sequence joins TRBV18 and TRBJ1-5; D not resolved. Germline CDR1 and CDR2: KGHSH and LQKENI. V lost 3 bases and J 1 base, leaving 7 bases between the germline ends. The CDR3 runs to 14 residues. The CDR3 nucleotides are TGTGCCAGCTCACCTGGAGACAGCAATCAGCCCCAGCATTTT. Translated, it gives CASSPGDSNQPQHF.

This chain joins TRBV5-1 and TRBJ2-2, with D possibly being TRBD1 (6 bases). The V end lost 4 bases, the J end lost 2 bases, and 12 bases lay between the germline ends. The CDR3 consists of 15 residues. Germline CDR1 and CDR2: SGHRS and YFSETQ. The CDR3 DNA is TGCGCCAGCAGCCGGGGACAAACTAACACCGGGGAGCTGTTTTTT. As protein: CASSRGQTNTGELFF.

The rearrangement joins TRBV5-5 to TRBJ2-5, with TRBD1 matching over 7 bases. This CDR3 is 15 amino acids long. The trim removed 6 bases at V and 2 bases at J, leaving 10 bases unmatched. The germline gives CDR1 SGHKS, CDR2 YYEKEE (reference sequence). CDR3: CASNIRGSLQETQYF. CDR3 DNA sequence: TGTGCCAGCAACATCAGGGGGTCTCTACAAGAGACCCAGTACTTC.

The J gene is TRBJ1-5, the V gene TRBV4-3, with TRBD1 as a possible D gene (6 bases). CDR3 length: 15 residues. V was pared by 0 bases and J by 2 bases, with 8 bases between. Germline V gene sequence: CDR1 LGHNA, CDR2 YSLEER. CDR3 protein: CASSQDDRRNQPQHF. The CDR3 region has the DNA TGCGCCAGCAGCCAAGACGACAGGCGCAATCAGCCCCAGCATTTT.

This chain uses TRBV27 with TRBJ1-6, with D hard to call. Germline CDR1 MNHEY, CDR2 SMNVEV (reference sequence). Trimming took off 7 bases at V and 7 bases at J, with 11 bases between the two ends. CDR3 length: 13 amino acids. This CDR3 is CASTPRENSPLHF. CDR3 coding DNA: TGTGCCAGCACCCCCCGAGAGAATTCACCCCTCCACTTT.

The chain carries TRBV7-9 and TRBJ2-7, with unresolved D. Per germline, CDR1 SEHNR and CDR2 FQNEAQ (reference sequence). Trimming took 1 base from V and 5 from J, leaving 12 bases between them. CDR3 length: 14 residues. The CDR3 coding sequence is TGTGCCAGCAGCTTAGACATTGGCGGCGACGAGCAGTACTTC. This translates into CASSLDIGGDEQYF.

CDR3 nucleotides: TGTGCCAGCAGCTTTGGAGCGGTAGGGGCCCAGCCCCAGCATTTT. Its protein product is CASSFGAVGAQPQHF. V and J are TRBV5-6 and TRBJ1-5, with D perhaps TRBD1 (5 bases). The CDR3 contains 15 residues. The V gene lost 2 bases and the J gene lost 7 bases, with 16 bases spanning the gap. In germline, CDR1 is SGHDT, CDR2 YYEEEE.

The J gene is TRBJ1-1, the V gene TRBV19; 7 nucleotides align to TRBD1. Germline CDR1 LNHDA, CDR2 SQIVND (reference sequence). CDR3 length: 13 amino acids. V lost 10 bases, J lost 4 bases, and 9 bases stayed unmatched. The CDR3 nucleotides are TGTGCCACCGCTACAGCAGGGGGCACTGAAGCTTTCTTT. Protein sequence: CATATAGGTEAFF.

The chain combines TRBV7-9 with TRBJ1-2; 7 bases align to TRBD1. This CDR3 has 13 residues. Germline CDR1 reads SEHNR; CDR2 reads FQNEAQ (reference sequence). V gave up 0 bases and J gave up 7 bases; unmatched junction bases: 2. CDR3 coding DNA: TGTGCCAGCAGCTTAGCGACAGGGTCTGGCTACACCTTC. It specifies CASSLATGSGYTF.

This chain joins TRBV9 and TRBJ2-1; 7 nucleotides agree with TRBD2. This CDR3 is built from 15 residues. V shed 4 bases and J 7 bases; nucleotides not matched to a gene: 11. Germline CDR1 reads SGDLS; CDR2 reads YYNGEE. Here the CDR3 reads CASSPQVEGGNEQFF. CDR3 sequence (DNA): TGTGCCAGCAGCCCCCAAGTTGAGGGAGGGAATGAGCAGTTCTTC.

V and J are TRBV5-1 and TRBJ1-4; D is undetermined. CDR1 is SGHRS, CDR2 YFSETQ, per germline. V was shortened by 4 bases and J by 0 bases, with 10 bases between the two germline ends. This CDR3 has 15 amino acids. The CDR3: CASSTNPATNEKLFF. The CDR3, as DNA: TGCGCCAGCAGCACCAACCCAGCAACTAATGAAAAACTGTTTTTT.

The chain carries TRBV14 and TRBJ1-1; 7 nucleotides line up with TRBD1. Trimming cost V 1 base and J 1 base; bases outside gene matches: 3. There are 15 residues in the CDR3. Germline-derived CDR1 and CDR2 are SGHDN and FVKESK. This chain's CDR3 is CASSQVQGTNTEAFF. The CDR3 coding sequence is TGTGCCAGCAGCCAAGTACAGGGGACGAACACTGAAGCTTTCTTT.

This chain joins TRBV9 and TRBJ2-1; D unresolved. Germline loops: CDR1 SGDLS, CDR2 YYNGEE. This CDR3 is 14 amino acids long. Trimming left V 3 bases short and J 4 bases short, with 11 bases between. CDR3 residues: CASSGGLGYNEQFF. The CDR3 nucleotides are TGTGCCAGCAGCGGAGGCCTAGGGTACAATGAGCAGTTCTTC.